This T cell receptor (beta chain) was sequenced during a study of cytomegalovirus exposure and HLA in healthy donors. Study outcomes and limitations: Data from an earlier analysis indicated that most TCR beta V segments were productive either about 87% or about 30% of the time.

Germline assignment: CDR1 SEHNR and CDR2 FQNEAQ (reference sequence). Unmatched junction bases numbered 6, after V lost 5 bases and J lost 6 bases. This CDR3 is built from 14 residues. PCR employed 60 Vbeta and 13 Jbeta primers. Profiled with immunoSEQ multiplex PCR; TCRdb holds only in-frame clones, not every one. The repertoire includes 150,000 or so clones, about 79% of them detected once, and roughly 0.69% sits in the top ten. Details on this clone: The antigen is undetermined.

The TCR was taken from a male donor in good health and CMV-seronegative. The sample comprised PBMCs. This chain links TRBV7-9 with TRBJ1-1; TRBD1 agrees at 10 bases. The CDR3 DNA follows: TGTGCCAGCAGCGGACAGGGGGATGGGGCTGAAGCTTTCTTT. Residues: CASSGQGDGAEAFF.